The rows below give T cell receptor beta chains drawn from one sample of a study of shared clonotypes between healthy human individuals. Repertoires were generated with immunoSEQ multiplex PCR, while TCRdb's copy carries only in-frame clones and drops some. The data contain around 640,000 clones, 95% to 97% of them singletons. Sequencing was performed on naive CD8+ T cells sorted from blood. These receptors were obtained from a woman in her 30s in good health. The conserved cysteine and the conserved F or W are not part of the CDR3 here. Fields, in order: V gene, CDR3 length, J gene, CDR3 protein.

v_call: TRBV27; cdr3_length: 12; j_call: TRBJ2-7; cdr3_aa: ASSSGTSRYEQY
v_call: TRBV5-6; cdr3_length: 12; j_call: TRBJ1-3; cdr3_aa: ASSLGDSGNTIY
v_call: TRBV27; cdr3_length: 13; j_call: TRBJ2-1; cdr3_aa: ASSFTSATYNEQF
v_call: TRBV7-8; cdr3_length: 16; j_call: TRBJ2-2; cdr3_aa: ASSLLSATLVNTGELF
v_call: TRBV27; cdr3_length: 13; j_call: TRBJ2-7; cdr3_aa: ASRPPLTTTYEQY
v_call: TRBV6-1; cdr3_length: 14; j_call: TRBJ2-5; cdr3_aa: ASSELIAGEEETQY
v_call: TRBV19; cdr3_length: 12; j_call: TRBJ2-7; cdr3_aa: ASSIGDRTYEQY
v_call: TRBV9; cdr3_length: 10; j_call: TRBJ2-1; cdr3_aa: ASSVDLHEQF
v_call: TRBV5-1; cdr3_length: 14; j_call: TRBJ2-1; cdr3_aa: ASSGGLAGVGNEQF
v_call: TRBV27; cdr3_length: 14; j_call: TRBJ2-3; cdr3_aa: ASSLSLGYSTDTQY
v_call: TRBV6-5; cdr3_length: 12; j_call: TRBJ1-1; cdr3_aa: ASSQSSPNTEAF
v_call: TRBV25-1; cdr3_length: 12; j_call: TRBJ1-1; cdr3_aa: ASSEWGGNTEAF
v_call: TRBV2; cdr3_length: 13; j_call: TRBJ2-5; cdr3_aa: ASSEASGSLETQY
v_call: TRBV28; cdr3_length: 10; j_call: TRBJ1-3; cdr3_aa: ASTGPGNTIY
v_call: TRBV13; cdr3_length: 11; j_call: TRBJ1-1; cdr3_aa: ARGPTANTEAF
v_call: TRBV6-6; cdr3_length: 13; j_call: TRBJ1-1; cdr3_aa: ASSYSGFMNTEAF
v_call: TRBV7-6; cdr3_length: 18; j_call: TRBJ1-5; cdr3_aa: ASSFPKGDRGYPKAEPQH
v_call: TRBV2; cdr3_length: 18; j_call: TRBJ1-2; cdr3_aa: ASLKRTEISFAPGDYGYT
v_call: TRBV4-1; cdr3_length: 11; j_call: TRBJ2-7; cdr3_aa: ASSPGLSYEQY
v_call: TRBV7-6; cdr3_length: 12; j_call: TRBJ2-1; cdr3_aa: ASSPPRGLGEQF
v_call: TRBV4-2; cdr3_length: 15; j_call: TRBJ2-1; cdr3_aa: ASRLIATGSLGNEQF
v_call: TRBV19; cdr3_length: 13; j_call: TRBJ2-1; cdr3_aa: ASIGPAGGINEQF
v_call: TRBV5-4; cdr3_length: 14; j_call: TRBJ2-3; cdr3_aa: ASSLVVGGFADTQY
v_call: TRBV5-4; cdr3_length: 16; j_call: TRBJ2-5; cdr3_aa: ASSPRPGDFTPTETQY
v_call: TRBV29-1; cdr3_length: 11; j_call: TRBJ2-1; cdr3_aa: SVEDRGQNEQF
v_call: TRBV27; cdr3_length: 14; j_call: TRBJ1-1; cdr3_aa: ASSLGPGSLNTEAF
v_call: TRBV9; cdr3_length: 11; j_call: TRBJ2-7; cdr3_aa: ASSPGNSYEQY
v_call: TRBV5-5; cdr3_length: 13; j_call: TRBJ2-2; cdr3_aa: ASSPRLAAHGELF
v_call: TRBV7-9; cdr3_length: 12; j_call: TRBJ2-1; cdr3_aa: ASEEAGVRNEQF
v_call: TRBV5-1; cdr3_length: 9; j_call: TRBJ2-3; cdr3_aa: ASRGTDTQY
v_call: TRBV28; cdr3_length: 14; j_call: TRBJ2-3; cdr3_aa: ASSLPALTSTDTQY
v_call: TRBV10-2; cdr3_length: 15; j_call: TRBJ2-4; cdr3_aa: ASSESMAGIAKNIQY
v_call: TRBV9; cdr3_length: 15; j_call: TRBJ1-3; cdr3_aa: ASSVGPHPGPGNTIY
v_call: TRBV28; cdr3_length: 13; j_call: TRBJ2-1; cdr3_aa: ASSLGLAGASEQF
v_call: TRBV19; cdr3_length: 10; j_call: TRBJ2-1; cdr3_aa: ASSKVGNEQF
v_call: TRBV4-1; cdr3_length: 13; j_call: TRBJ2-1; cdr3_aa: ASSQTLAGRGEQF
v_call: TRBV27; cdr3_length: 15; j_call: TRBJ1-2; cdr3_aa: ASSLRTGGAGRYGYT
v_call: TRBV5-4; cdr3_length: 11; j_call: TRBJ2-7; cdr3_aa: ASRLQGTYEQY
v_call: TRBV5-6; cdr3_length: 9; j_call: TRBJ2-3; cdr3_aa: ASSFGDTQY
v_call: TRBV10-2; cdr3_length: 11; j_call: TRBJ2-7; cdr3_aa: ASSVGTTYEQY
v_call: TRBV27; cdr3_length: 13; j_call: TRBJ1-6; cdr3_aa: ASRPTGTASSPLH
v_call: TRBV20-1; cdr3_length: 8; j_call: TRBJ1-1; cdr3_aa: SATISEAF
v_call: TRBV27; cdr3_length: 15; j_call: TRBJ1-3; cdr3_aa: ASSLYPGTSSGNTIY
v_call: TRBV9; cdr3_length: 13; j_call: TRBJ2-1; cdr3_aa: ASSVNGGVYNEQF
v_call: TRBV28; cdr3_length: 10; j_call: TRBJ2-1; cdr3_aa: ASSFRPNEQF
v_call: TRBV6-5; cdr3_length: 12; j_call: TRBJ1-1; cdr3_aa: ASVDPDSGPEAF
v_call: TRBV27; cdr3_length: 13; j_call: TRBJ1-2; cdr3_aa: ASRQGAYYDESYT
v_call: TRBV4-1; cdr3_length: 14; j_call: TRBJ2-1; cdr3_aa: ASSQESVGSYNEQF
v_call: TRBV28; cdr3_length: 12; j_call: TRBJ2-7; cdr3_aa: ASKETSEAYEQY
v_call: TRBV7-9; cdr3_length: 11; j_call: TRBJ2-7; cdr3_aa: ASSQGLADEQY
v_call: TRBV28; cdr3_length: 13; j_call: TRBJ1-5; cdr3_aa: ASSLGVTGNQPQH
v_call: TRBV27; cdr3_length: 13; j_call: TRBJ2-7; cdr3_aa: ASSVGTGGTYEQY